The 7 T cell receptor beta chains presented below share a single source sample, sequenced in a study of cytomegalovirus exposure and HLA in healthy donors. Both 60 Vbeta primers and 13 Jbeta primers went into the PCR. Assay: immunoSEQ multiplex PCR; the TCRdb copy retains only in-frame clones and omits some. Of around 110,000 clones listed, 65% are singletons. Sample: PBMCs. The receptors originated from a woman in her thirties or forties in good health and CMV-seropositive.

This chain connects TRBV6-5 to TRBJ2-7; a weak D match, TRBD2 (7 bases). This CDR3 contains 11 residues. Germline-derived CDR1 and CDR2 are MNHEY and SVGAGI. The ends were cut back, 7 bases at V and 6 bases at J, with 10 bases in the middle. The CDR3 DNA sequence: TGTGCCAGCAAGGGGGGGGGCGAGCAGTACTTC. Its translation is CASKGGGEQYF.

This clone came up once. The chain has TRBV25-1 and TRBJ1-4; D is undetermined. The CDR3 covers 16 residues. Per the germline V gene, CDR1 is MGHDK and CDR2 is SYGVNS. Trimming removed 0 bases at V and 5 bases at J, with 13 bases between. The CDR3 sequence is CASSEYVTTNNEKLFF. The CDR3 DNA reads as TGTGCCAGCAGTGAATACGTAACCACAAACAATGAAAAACTGTTTTTT.

The V call is TRBV6-1, the J call TRBJ2-1, with 7 bases that match TRBD1. The junction had 13 bases not matched to a gene; V was cut back by 6 bases and J by 8 bases. The CDR3 loop spans 15 amino acids. Looked up from germline, CDR1 is MNHNS and CDR2 is SASEGT. DNA for the CDR3: TGTGCCAGCAGCTTCCTAAAGTCCGGGACAGATGAGCAGTTCTTC. Residues: CASSFLKSGTDEQFF.

This chain uses TRBV4-3 with TRBJ2-1, with 8 bases aligning to TRBD2. The V segment lost 0 bases and the J segment 6 bases; nucleotides outside the gene matches: 10. Germline values: CDR1 LGHNA, CDR2 YSLEER. This CDR3 is built from 17 residues. The CDR3 region has the DNA TGCGCCAGCAGCCAAGATTTCCCCGGGACTAGATTCAATGAGCAGTTCTTC. This translates into CASSQDFPGTRFNEQFF.

The chain carries TRBV4-2 and TRBJ2-1, with D perhaps matching TRBD2 (6 bases). Germline assignment: CDR1 LGHNA and CDR2 YNFKEQ. V lost 0 bases to trimming and J lost 9 bases, with 15 bases between them. The CDR3 sequence is 15 residues long. In DNA form, the CDR3 reads TGTGCCAGCAGCCAAGAAGAAAGACTAGAGGGTGAGCAGTTCTTC. It yields the protein CASSQEERLEGEQFF.

CDR3 residues: CASSFGGTRDRAEAFF. The CDR3 DNA is TGTGCCAGCAGCTTTGGGGGGACCCGGGACAGGGCTGAAGCTTTCTTT. The J gene is TRBJ1-1, the V gene TRBV7-8, with 9 bases matching TRBD1. This CDR3 comprises 16 residues. Germline V gene data show CDR1 as SGHVS and CDR2 as FQNEAQ. The junction had 11 bases not matched to a gene; V was cut back by 3 bases and J by 6 bases.

The chain uses TRBV28 and TRBJ2-7; possibly TRBD2 for D (6 bases). V was trimmed by 3 bases and J by 1 base, leaving 7 bases between them. Germline assignment: CDR1 MDHEN and CDR2 SYDVKM. The CDR3 loop spans 13 amino acids. DNA for the CDR3: TGTGCCAGCAGTTTGGGGGGATCCTACGAGCAGTACTTC. This translates into CASSLGGSYEQYF.